The TCR beta chain under discussion was sequenced for a study of early T cells in non-severe SARS-CoV-2 infection. Only a few counts were recorded for this clonotype. Each CDR3 protein is one row after TCRdb ran MiXCR on the 5' RACE reads. The top ten clones hold 3.4% of a sample with roughly 75,000 distinct CDR3 sequences, 10% to 15% of them seen once. The clonotype was recovered from an adult who was a healthcare worker with PCR-confirmed SARS-CoV-2 infection or an uninfected control (not recorded which). The material sequenced was whole blood.

Here the CDR3 reads CASGGGGINEQFF. The CDR3 DNA is TGTGCCAGCGGTGGGGGAGGGATAAATGAGCAGTTCTTC. The chain joins TRBV6-6 to TRBJ2-1, with 7 bases identical to TRBD2. This CDR3 region has 13 residues. With 8 bases clipped from V and 7 bases from J, the junction kept 8 bases outside the gene matches. CDR1 is MNHNY and CDR2 is SVGAGI in the germline V gene (reference sequence).